Described below is a single T cell receptor beta chain sequence and its context. The germline gives CDR1 KGHDR, CDR2 SFDVKD. With 0 bases removed from V and 7 bases from J, the gap between germline ends came to 15 bases. The CDR3 loop spans 16 amino acids. Sample-barcoded 5' priming and a J-beta primer mix drove a second PCR of roughly 6 to 12 cycles. TCRdb ran MiXCR on the 5' RACE reads and lists one entry per CDR3 protein. The sample records roughly 1,800,000 distinct CDR3 sequences, around half being singletons. The data stem from a study of blood T cells in healthy people across ages. The receptor comes from a woman in her forties in good health. The material sequenced was blood. V is TRBV24-1 and J is TRBJ2-1; a possible D gene is TRBD1 (8 bases). This chain's CDR3 is CATSDLGGQGGNEQFF. In nucleotides, the CDR3 is TGTGCCACCAGTGATTTGGGAGGACAGGGAGGGAATGAGCAGTTCTTC.